Listed below are T cell receptor beta chains from one sample, sequenced in a study of blood T cell repertoires in COVID-19. Repertoires were generated with immunoSEQ multiplex PCR, while TCRdb's copy carries only in-frame clones and drops some. The profile covers fewer than 200,000 clones, with around 80% appearing a single time and roughly 6.7% taken by the ten largest. The sample taken for sequencing was peripheral blood. The receptors were gathered from a man aged 55 to 70 with acute or convalescent COVID-19. The CDR3 runs from the conserved cysteine through the conserved F or W. Fields, in order: clone size, J gene, D gene, V gene, CDR3 DNA, CDR3 protein. A D gene is named only where the DNA matches it firmly. Size values are once, few and many counts, or a class for expanded clones, and some rows have none.

abundance: -
j_gene: TRBJ2-1
d_gene: TRBD2
v_gene: TRBV10-1
CDR3nt: TGCGCCAGCAGTGAGAGGGCGTGGGAAAAGCGGGGGGAAGGTGAGCAGTTCTTC
CDR3aa: CASSERAWEKRGEGEQFF

abundance: -
j_gene: TRBJ2-1
d_gene: TRBD2
v_gene: TRBV2
CDR3nt: TGTGCCAGCAGTGAAGCTCGACTAGCGGGAAGCTACAATGAGCAGTTCTTC
CDR3aa: CASSEARLAGSYNEQFF

abundance: few
j_gene: TRBJ2-3
d_gene: TRBD2
v_gene: TRBV24-1
CDR3nt: TGTGCCACCAGTGATTCCGGACTAGCGGGAGATACGCAGTATTTT
CDR3aa: CATSDSGLAGDTQYF

abundance: -
j_gene: TRBJ2-6
d_gene: -
v_gene: TRBV5-1
CDR3nt: TGCGCCAGCAGCCCTCCGGAGAGCTCTGGGGCCAACGTCCTGACTTTC
CDR3aa: CASSPPESSGANVLTF

abundance: -
j_gene: TRBJ2-7
d_gene: -
v_gene: TRBV18
CDR3nt: TGTGCCAGCTCTAGGGGAAACTCTTACGAGCAGTACTTC
CDR3aa: CASSRGNSYEQYF

abundance: many
j_gene: TRBJ2-3
d_gene: TRBD2
v_gene: TRBV6-1
CDR3nt: TGTGCCAGCAGTGCTATAGCGGGGGTTAGATGGATCACAGATACGCAGTATTTT
CDR3aa: CASSAIAGVRWITDTQYF

abundance: once
j_gene: TRBJ1-3
d_gene: -
v_gene: TRBV30
CDR3nt: TGTGCCTGGAGTGTACAAATCTCTGGAAACACCATATATTTT
CDR3aa: CAWSVQISGNTIYF

abundance: -
j_gene: TRBJ1-3
d_gene: -
v_gene: TRBV15
CDR3nt: TGTGCCACCAGTTACAGGAGCTCTGGAAACACCATATATTTT
CDR3aa: CATSYRSSGNTIYF

abundance: -
j_gene: TRBJ1-2
d_gene: -
v_gene: TRBV4-3
CDR3nt: TGCGCCAGCAGCCAAAGCGGGGTTACAGGCTACACCTTC
CDR3aa: CASSQSGVTGYTF

abundance: -
j_gene: TRBJ2-5
d_gene: -
v_gene: TRBV2
CDR3nt: TGTGCCAGCAGTGAAACGGGGGAGTACTTC
CDR3aa: CASSETGEYF

abundance: -
j_gene: TRBJ2-2
d_gene: -
v_gene: TRBV5-4
CDR3nt: TGTGCCAGCAGCTTCAGAGGTACGGCCGGGGAGCTGTTTTTT
CDR3aa: CASSFRGTAGELFF

abundance: -
j_gene: TRBJ2-7
d_gene: TRBD1
v_gene: TRBV7-2
CDR3nt: TGTGCCAGCAGCTTAGGACAGGGGACCTACGAGCAGTACTTC
CDR3aa: CASSLGQGTYEQYF

abundance: -
j_gene: TRBJ2-5
d_gene: -
v_gene: TRBV10-3
CDR3nt: TGTGCCATCAGTGAGTCGACAGAAGAGACCCAGTACTTC
CDR3aa: CAISESTEETQYF

abundance: few
j_gene: TRBJ2-7
d_gene: -
v_gene: TRBV2
CDR3nt: TGTGCCAGCAGTGAAGCCGCTCAGGGGCCCTACGAGCAGTACTTC
CDR3aa: CASSEAAQGPYEQYF

abundance: once
j_gene: TRBJ2-5
d_gene: -
v_gene: TRBV7-9
CDR3nt: TGTGCCAGCAGCTTAGGTGGGGGGAACCAAGAGACCCAGTACTTC
CDR3aa: CASSLGGGNQETQYF

abundance: -
j_gene: TRBJ2-7
d_gene: -
v_gene: TRBV27
CDR3nt: TGTGCCAGCAGTCCCACTCTCCAGCGGGCCGCCTACGAGCAGTACTTC
CDR3aa: CASSPTLQRAAYEQYF

abundance: -
j_gene: TRBJ2-2
d_gene: TRBD2
v_gene: TRBV24-1
CDR3nt: TGTGCCACCAGTGACCTTAGCGGGAGCAAAGGGACCGGGGAGCTGTTTTTT
CDR3aa: CATSDLSGSKGTGELFF

abundance: -
j_gene: TRBJ1-2
d_gene: -
v_gene: TRBV5-8
CDR3nt: TGTGCCAGCAGCTTGGAAACAGGCTATGGCTACACCTTC
CDR3aa: CASSLETGYGYTF

abundance: -
j_gene: TRBJ2-3
d_gene: TRBD1
v_gene: TRBV12-5
CDR3nt: TGTGCTAGTGGCTCCGGGACAGGGGGCAAATCAGATACGCAGTATTTT
CDR3aa: CASGSGTGGKSDTQYF

abundance: -
j_gene: TRBJ1-2
d_gene: -
v_gene: TRBV6-5
CDR3nt: TGTGCCAGCAGTCTTCGGACTGCCTCGGATGGCTACACCTTC
CDR3aa: CASSLRTASDGYTF

abundance: -
j_gene: TRBJ2-3
d_gene: TRBD2
v_gene: TRBV5-1
CDR3nt: TGCGCCAGCTCCAGCGGGGACACAGATACGCAGTATTTT
CDR3aa: CASSSGDTDTQYF

abundance: -
j_gene: TRBJ1-1
d_gene: TRBD1
v_gene: TRBV19
CDR3nt: TGTGCCAGTAGAAGACCAACGACAGGGAATACTGAAGCTTTCTTT
CDR3aa: CASRRPTTGNTEAFF

abundance: -
j_gene: TRBJ1-1
d_gene: TRBD1
v_gene: TRBV13
CDR3nt: TGTGCCAGCAGCTTCGGGACAGGGGTCATGAACACTGAAGCTTTCTTT
CDR3aa: CASSFGTGVMNTEAFF

abundance: once
j_gene: TRBJ2-7
d_gene: TRBD2
v_gene: TRBV3-1/TRBV3-2
CDR3nt: TGTGCCAGCAGCCCCACTAGCGGGGGGTTTTACGAGCAGTACTTC
CDR3aa: CASSPTSGGFYEQYF

abundance: -
j_gene: TRBJ1-3
d_gene: TRBD1
v_gene: TRBV13
CDR3nt: TGTGCCAGCAGCCTCCGGACAGGGGGAAGCTCTGGAAACACCATATATTTT
CDR3aa: CASSLRTGGSSGNTIYF

abundance: -
j_gene: TRBJ2-7
d_gene: -
v_gene: TRBV24-1
CDR3nt: TGTGCCACCGCCGACAGCTCCTACGAGCAGTACTTC
CDR3aa: CATADSSYEQYF

abundance: -
j_gene: TRBJ2-3
d_gene: TRBD2
v_gene: TRBV19
CDR3nt: TGTGCCAGTAGTCTTAGGACTAGCGGTCCAGATACGCAGTATTTT
CDR3aa: CASSLRTSGPDTQYF

abundance: once
j_gene: TRBJ2-1
d_gene: TRBD2
v_gene: TRBV6-5
CDR3nt: TGTGCCAGCAGTTACCAAATAGCGGGGGGGCGGAATGAGCAGTTCTTC
CDR3aa: CASSYQIAGGRNEQFF

abundance: -
j_gene: TRBJ1-4
d_gene: -
v_gene: TRBV12-5
CDR3nt: TGTGCTAGTGGTCCCGAACAGGGAAGGGAAAAACTGTTTTTT
CDR3aa: CASGPEQGREKLFF

abundance: -
j_gene: TRBJ2-2
d_gene: -
v_gene: TRBV5-4
CDR3nt: TGTGCCAGCAGCGATTCGCCCGGGACGAACACCGGGGAGCTGTTTTTT
CDR3aa: CASSDSPGTNTGELFF

abundance: -
j_gene: TRBJ2-1
d_gene: TRBD2
v_gene: TRBV6-2/TRBV6-3
CDR3nt: TGTGCCAGCAGTTACGGGCGGGGGGGATACAATGAGCAGTTCTTC
CDR3aa: CASSYGRGGYNEQFF

abundance: -
j_gene: TRBJ1-6
d_gene: TRBD1
v_gene: TRBV9
CDR3nt: TGTGCCAGCAGTACAGGGGGAGAAGGTTCCTATAATTCACCCCTCCACTTT
CDR3aa: CASSTGGEGSYNSPLHF